These T cell receptor beta chains were read from a single sample in a study of technical replicates of blood from four donors. Clones were sequenced by immunoSEQ multiplex PCR, and TCRdb holds only the in-frame ones, with some missing. In the table there are 60,000 to 90,000 clones, roughly 96% of which are singletons. Sequencing was carried out using T cells isolated from PBMCs. Receptors were obtained from a human donor in good health. CDR3s leave out the opening cysteine and the closing phenylalanine or tryptophan.

CDR3aa	v_gene	j_gene	len
ASSPNSGTEAF	TRBV5-4	TRBJ1-1	11
ASSHGTGVANEKLF	TRBV4-1	TRBJ1-4	14
ASSKDRGSRNTEAF	TRBV13	TRBJ1-1	14
ASSQDSGVMETQY	TRBV4-1	TRBJ2-5	13
ASSLEQGLGYT	TRBV5-1	TRBJ1-2	11
ASSPNAGQIYGYT	TRBV2	TRBJ1-2	13
ASSLALRGSGNTIY	TRBV5-5	TRBJ1-3	14
ASKLAGVSSKTQY	TRBV6-5	TRBJ2-5	13
ASSFGTVNTEAF	TRBV5-8	TRBJ1-1	12
SVGGLIGGVYEQY	TRBV29-1	TRBJ2-7	13
ASSGGIRETQY	TRBV19	TRBJ2-5	11
AISTGGLRE	TRBV10-3	TRBJ1-1	9
ASGPGSGGAGETQY	TRBV12-5	TRBJ2-5	14
ASSVSRDTRIATNEKLF	TRBV9	TRBJ1-4	17
ASSPDRALGNTIY	TRBV7-9	TRBJ1-3	13